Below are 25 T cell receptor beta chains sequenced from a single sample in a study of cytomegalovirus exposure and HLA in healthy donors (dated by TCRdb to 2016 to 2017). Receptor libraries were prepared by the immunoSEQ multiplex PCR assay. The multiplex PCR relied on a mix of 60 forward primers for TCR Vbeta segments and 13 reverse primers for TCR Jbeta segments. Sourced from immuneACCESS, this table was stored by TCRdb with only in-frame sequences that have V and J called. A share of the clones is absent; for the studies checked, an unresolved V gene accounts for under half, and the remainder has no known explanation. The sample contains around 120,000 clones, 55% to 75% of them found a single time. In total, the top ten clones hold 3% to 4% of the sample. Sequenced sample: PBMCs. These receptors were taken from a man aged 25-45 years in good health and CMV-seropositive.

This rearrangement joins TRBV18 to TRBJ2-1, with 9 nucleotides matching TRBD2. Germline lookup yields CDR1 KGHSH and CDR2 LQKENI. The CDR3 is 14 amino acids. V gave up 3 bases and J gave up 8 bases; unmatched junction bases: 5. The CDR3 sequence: CASSPSGGGDEQFF. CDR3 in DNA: TGTGCCAGCTCACCTAGCGGGGGCGGGGATGAGCAGTTCTTC.

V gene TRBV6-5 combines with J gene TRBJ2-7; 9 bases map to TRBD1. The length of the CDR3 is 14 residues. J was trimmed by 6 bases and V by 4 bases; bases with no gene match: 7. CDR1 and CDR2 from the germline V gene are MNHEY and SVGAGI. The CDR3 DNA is TGTGCCAGCAGTTTGTCAGGGGACAGGGCCGAGCAGTACTTC. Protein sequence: CASSLSGDRAEQYF.

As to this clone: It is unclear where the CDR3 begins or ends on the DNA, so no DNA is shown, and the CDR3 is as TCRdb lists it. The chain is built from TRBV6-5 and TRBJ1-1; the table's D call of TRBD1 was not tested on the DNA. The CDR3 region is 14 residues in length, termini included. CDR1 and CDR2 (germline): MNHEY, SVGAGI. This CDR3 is CASSYGGVTGKLSF.

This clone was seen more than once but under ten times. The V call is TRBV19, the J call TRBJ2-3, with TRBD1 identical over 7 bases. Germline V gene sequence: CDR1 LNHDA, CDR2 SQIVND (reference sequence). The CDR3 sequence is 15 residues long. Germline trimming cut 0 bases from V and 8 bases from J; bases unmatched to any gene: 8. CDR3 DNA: TGTGCCAGTAGTATAGAGGGGACAGACAGGGCTACGCAGTATTTT. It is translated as CASSIEGTDRATQYF.

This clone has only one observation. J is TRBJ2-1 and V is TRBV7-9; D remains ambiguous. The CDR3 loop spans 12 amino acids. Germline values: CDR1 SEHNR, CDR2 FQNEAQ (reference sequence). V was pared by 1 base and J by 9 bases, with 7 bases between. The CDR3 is CASSLDPGEQFF. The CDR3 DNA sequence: TGTGCCAGCAGCTTAGACCCAGGTGAGCAGTTCTTC.

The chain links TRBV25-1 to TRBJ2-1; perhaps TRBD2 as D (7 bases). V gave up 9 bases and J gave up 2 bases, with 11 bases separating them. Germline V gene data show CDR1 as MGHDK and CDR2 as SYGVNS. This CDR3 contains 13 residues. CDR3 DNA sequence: TGTGCCAGTGGGGGGGCCGCCTACAATGAGCAGTTCTTC. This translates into CASGGAAYNEQFF.

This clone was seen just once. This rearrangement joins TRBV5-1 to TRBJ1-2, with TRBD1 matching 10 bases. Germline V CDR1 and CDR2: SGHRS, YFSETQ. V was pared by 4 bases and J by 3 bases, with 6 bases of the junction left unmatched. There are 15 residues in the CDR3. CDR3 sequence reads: CASSPTTGGYYGYTF. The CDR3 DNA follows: TGCGCCAGCAGCCCGACGACAGGGGGCTACTATGGCTACACCTTC.

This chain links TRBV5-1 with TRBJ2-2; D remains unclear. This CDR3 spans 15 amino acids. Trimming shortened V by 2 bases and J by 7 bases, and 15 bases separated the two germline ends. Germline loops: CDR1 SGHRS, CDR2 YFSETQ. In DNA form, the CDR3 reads TGCGCCAGCAGCTTAACCACAGTGGCGAGCGGGGAGCTGTTTTTT. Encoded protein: CASSLTTVASGELFF.

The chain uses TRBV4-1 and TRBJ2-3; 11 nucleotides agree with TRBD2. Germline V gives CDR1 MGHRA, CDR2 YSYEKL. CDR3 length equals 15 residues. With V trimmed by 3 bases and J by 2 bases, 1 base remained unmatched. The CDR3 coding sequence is TGCGCCAGCAGCCAGACTAGCGGGGCCACAGATACGCAGTATTTT. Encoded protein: CASSQTSGATDTQYF.

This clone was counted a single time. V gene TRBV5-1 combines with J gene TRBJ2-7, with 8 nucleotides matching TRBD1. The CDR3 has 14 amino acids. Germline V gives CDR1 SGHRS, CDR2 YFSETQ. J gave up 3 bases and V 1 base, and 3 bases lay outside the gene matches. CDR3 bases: TGCGCCAGCAGCTTGCAAGGACAGGGCTACGAGCAGTACTTC. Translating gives CASSLQGQGYEQYF.

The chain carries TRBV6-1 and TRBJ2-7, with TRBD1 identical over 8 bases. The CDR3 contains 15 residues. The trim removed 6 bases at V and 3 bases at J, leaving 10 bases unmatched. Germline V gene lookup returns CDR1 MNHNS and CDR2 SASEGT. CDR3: CASREGQVLFYEQYF. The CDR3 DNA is TGTGCCAGCAGAGAGGGACAGGTGTTATTCTACGAGCAGTACTTC.

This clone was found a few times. The CDR3 DNA reads TGTGCCAGCAGCCCAAACGCGAGAGGGGACATTACCCAGTACTTC. It is translated as CASSPNARGDITQYF. V is TRBV7-6 and J is TRBJ2-5; possibly TRBD1 for D (6 bases). Trimming removed 5 bases from V and 8 bases from J, with 21 bases in between. This CDR3 contains 15 residues. The germline V gene encodes CDR1 SGHVS and CDR2 FNYEAQ.

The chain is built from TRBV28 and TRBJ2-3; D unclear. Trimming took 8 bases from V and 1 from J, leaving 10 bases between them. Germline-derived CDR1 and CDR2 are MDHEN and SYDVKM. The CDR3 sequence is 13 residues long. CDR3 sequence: CASVGLGTDTQYF. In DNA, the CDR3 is TGTGCCAGCGTTGGGCTTGGCACAGATACGCAGTATTTT.

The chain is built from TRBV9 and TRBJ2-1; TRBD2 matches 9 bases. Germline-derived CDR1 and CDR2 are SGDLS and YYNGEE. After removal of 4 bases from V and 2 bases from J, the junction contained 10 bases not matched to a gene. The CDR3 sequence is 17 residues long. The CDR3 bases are TGTGCCAGCAGCCCCTTAGGGGTAGCGGGGGCCTACAATGAGCAGTTCTTC. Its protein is CASSPLGVAGAYNEQFF.

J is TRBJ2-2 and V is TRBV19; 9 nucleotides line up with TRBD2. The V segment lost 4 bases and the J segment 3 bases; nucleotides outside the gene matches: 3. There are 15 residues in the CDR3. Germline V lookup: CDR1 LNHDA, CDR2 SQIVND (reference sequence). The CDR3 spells CASSTQRGDTGELFF. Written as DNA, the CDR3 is TGTGCCAGTAGTACGCAGCGGGGGGACACCGGGGAGCTGTTTTTT. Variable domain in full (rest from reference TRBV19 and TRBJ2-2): DGGITQSPKYLFRKEGQNVTLSCEQNLNHDAMYWYRQDPGQGLRLIYYSQIVNDFQKGDIAEGYSVSREKKESFPLTVTSAQKNPTAFYLCASSTQRGDTGELFFGEGSRLTVL.

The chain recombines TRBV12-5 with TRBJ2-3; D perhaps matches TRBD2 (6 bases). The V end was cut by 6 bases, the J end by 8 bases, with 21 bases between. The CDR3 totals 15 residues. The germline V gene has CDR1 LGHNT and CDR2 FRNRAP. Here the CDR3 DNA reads TGTGCTAGTGGCCCTTCGGAGGGAAGGTGGGGTACGCAGTATTTT. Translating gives CASGPSEGRWGTQYF.

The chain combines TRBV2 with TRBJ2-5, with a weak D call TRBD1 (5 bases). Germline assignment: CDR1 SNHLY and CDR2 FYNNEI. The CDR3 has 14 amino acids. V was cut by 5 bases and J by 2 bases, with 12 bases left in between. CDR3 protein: CASSLQGTQETQYF. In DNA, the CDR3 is TGTGCCAGCAGTCTTCAGGGAACTCAAGAGACCCAGTACTTC. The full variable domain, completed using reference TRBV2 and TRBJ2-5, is EPEVTQTPSHQVTQMGQEVILRCVPISNHLYFYWYRQILGQKVEFLVSFYNNEISEKSEIFDDQFSVERPDGSNFTLKIRSTKLEDSAMYFCASSLQGTQETQYFGPGTRLLVL.

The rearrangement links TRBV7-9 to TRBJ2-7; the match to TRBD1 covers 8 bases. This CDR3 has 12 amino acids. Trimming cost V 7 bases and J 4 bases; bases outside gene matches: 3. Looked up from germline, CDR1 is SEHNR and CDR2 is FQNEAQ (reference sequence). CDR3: CASTGQGYEQYF. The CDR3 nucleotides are TGTGCCAGCACCGGACAGGGATACGAGCAGTACTTC.

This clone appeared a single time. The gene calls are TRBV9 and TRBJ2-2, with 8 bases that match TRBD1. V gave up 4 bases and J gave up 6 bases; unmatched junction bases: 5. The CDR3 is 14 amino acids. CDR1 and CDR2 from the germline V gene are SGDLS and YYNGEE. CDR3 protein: CASSIWTGPGELFF. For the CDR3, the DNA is TGTGCCAGCAGCATTTGGACAGGGCCCGGGGAGCTGTTTTTT.

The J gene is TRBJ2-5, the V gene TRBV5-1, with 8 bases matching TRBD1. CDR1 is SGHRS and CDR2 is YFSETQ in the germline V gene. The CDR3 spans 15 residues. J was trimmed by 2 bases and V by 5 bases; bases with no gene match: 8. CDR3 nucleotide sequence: TGCGCCAGCAGTTCGCACAGGGGGATTCAAGAGACCCAGTACTTC. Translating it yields CASSSHRGIQETQYF.

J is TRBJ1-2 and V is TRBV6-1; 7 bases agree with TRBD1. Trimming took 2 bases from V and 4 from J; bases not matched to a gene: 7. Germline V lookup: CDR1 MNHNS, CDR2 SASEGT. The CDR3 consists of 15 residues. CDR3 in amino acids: CASSETGVGGYGYTF. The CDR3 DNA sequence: TGTGCCAGCAGTGAAACAGGGGTGGGAGGCTATGGCTACACCTTC.

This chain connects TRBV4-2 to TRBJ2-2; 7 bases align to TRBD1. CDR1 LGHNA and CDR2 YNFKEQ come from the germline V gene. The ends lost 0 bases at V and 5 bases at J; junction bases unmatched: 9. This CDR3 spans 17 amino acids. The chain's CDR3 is CASSQEGSGGETGELFF. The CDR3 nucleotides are TGTGCCAGCAGCCAAGAGGGGTCAGGGGGTGAGACCGGGGAGCTGTTTTTT.

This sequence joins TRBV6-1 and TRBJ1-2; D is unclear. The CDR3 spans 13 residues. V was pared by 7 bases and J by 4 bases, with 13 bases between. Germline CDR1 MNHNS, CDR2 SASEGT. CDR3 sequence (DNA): TGTGCCAGCAAAGAGATGGGCACCTATGGCTACACCTTC. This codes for CASKEMGTYGYTF.

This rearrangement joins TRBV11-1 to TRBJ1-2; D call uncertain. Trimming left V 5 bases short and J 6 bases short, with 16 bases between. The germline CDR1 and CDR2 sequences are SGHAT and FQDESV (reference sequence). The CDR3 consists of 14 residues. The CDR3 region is CASSIEYGADGYTF. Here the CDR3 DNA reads TGTGCCAGCAGCATTGAGTATGGAGCGGATGGCTACACCTTC.

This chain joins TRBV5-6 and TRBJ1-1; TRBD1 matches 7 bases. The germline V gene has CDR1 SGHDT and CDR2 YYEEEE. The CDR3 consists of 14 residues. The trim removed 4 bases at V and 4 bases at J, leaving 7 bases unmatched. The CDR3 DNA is TGTGCCAGCAGCCGGACAGGTGAGAGCACTGAAGCTTTCTTT. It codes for CASSRTGESTEAFF.